Sequencing of this T cell receptor (beta chain) was carried out in a study of CD8 T cells in Susac syndrome. The RNA input was roughly 0.45 to 1 ug, and it was reverse transcribed with random hexamers. TCRdb re-called the immunoSEQ multiplex PCR reads through MiXCR, storing one row per CDR3 protein. The data hold around 200,000 distinct CDR3 sequences, with 85% to 95% observed a single time. V was clipped by 8 bases and J by 0 bases, with 14 bases between them. Germline CDR1 reads MNHEY; CDR2 reads SVGEGT. The CDR3 contains 15 residues. This clonotype was seen only once. Its antigen remains unknown. Study-level results: Susac syndrome CD4+ T cell repertoires showed no clonal expansion.

V usage is TRBV6-2 or TRBV6-3 and J usage is TRBJ1-5; D perhaps matches TRBD1 (6 bases). Source material: CD4+ T cells from PBMCs. This TCR was recovered from a human donor with Susac syndrome. The CDR3, as DNA: TGTGCCAGCCAAAAGGACAGTCATAGCAATCAGCCCCAGCATTTT. Its protein product is CASQKDSHSNQPQHF.